Shown below are 18 T cell receptor beta chains from a single sample sequenced in a study of cytomegalovirus exposure and HLA in healthy donors. Primers included in the PCR were 60 Vbeta and 13 Jbeta primers. Generated by immunoSEQ multiplex PCR, the TCRdb table keeps only in-frame clones and is missing some. Of 100,000 to 130,000 clones listed, roughly 76% were seen once; the top ten hold approximately 2.2%. The sample consisted of PBMCs. These receptors were collected from a man aged 18 to 35 in good health and CMV-seronegative.

This clone occurred a few times. A junction boundary mismatches the germline segment, possibly from a read error. The chain is built from TRBV7-3 and TRBJ2-7, with TRBD1 identical over 7 bases. This CDR3 has 15 amino acids. Germline V gene data show CDR1 as SGHTA and CDR2 as FQGTGA. The chain's CDR3 is CASSVTGVASYEQYF. The CDR3 nucleotides read TGTGCCAGCAGCGTAACAGGGGTGGCCTCCTACGAGCAGTACTTC.

This clone appeared a few times. The chain couples TRBV2 to TRBJ2-7; D is undetermined. The CDR3 spans 13 residues. V lost 4 bases to trimming and J lost 4 bases, with 11 bases between them. From germline, CDR1 is SNHLY and CDR2 FYNNEI. The CDR3 DNA is TGTGCCAGCAGTGTATCCAGGCGTTACGAGCAGTACTTC. As protein: CASSVSRRYEQYF.

The V gene is TRBV19, the J gene TRBJ2-1; D may be TRBD2 (5 bases). Germline values: CDR1 LNHDA, CDR2 SQIVND (reference sequence). Trimming took 3 bases from V and 2 from J, leaving 11 bases between them. The CDR3 spans 15 residues. Here the CDR3 reads CASSIPSNPYNEQFF. CDR3 bases: TGTGCCAGTAGTATCCCTAGCAACCCCTACAATGAGCAGTTCTTC.

The rearrangement joins TRBV10-3 to TRBJ2-1; TRBD2 matches at 7 bases. The CDR3 extends over 14 amino acids. Germline V gene lookup returns CDR1 ENHRY and CDR2 SYGVKD. The J segment lost 7 bases and the V segment lost 3 bases, leaving 6 bases of the junction unmatched. CDR3 DNA: TGTGCCATCAGTGACAGGCCCGGGGGGAATGAGCAGTTCTTC. Amino acids: CAISDRPGGNEQFF.

The V and J genes are TRBV7-9 and TRBJ1-4; 7 bases line up with TRBD1. Germline-derived CDR1 and CDR2 are SEHNR and FQNEAQ (reference sequence). The CDR3 runs to 15 residues. The V gene end was trimmed by 2 bases and the J gene end by 8 bases; junction bases not matched to a gene: 8. CDR3 nucleotides: TGTGCCAGCAGCTTATCTTCAGGGGGAAGAGAAAAACTGTTTTTT. Its translation: CASSLSSGGREKLFF.

V is TRBV19 and J is TRBJ1-5; TRBD1 agrees at 8 bases. The CDR3 totals 15 residues. With V trimmed by 3 bases and J by 4 bases, 5 bases remained unmatched. Germline values: CDR1 LNHDA, CDR2 SQIVND (reference sequence). The CDR3 region has the DNA TGTGCCAGTAGTATTCTGCGGGACAGGAATCAGCCCCAGCATTTT. It codes for CASSILRDRNQPQHF.

The chain carries TRBV29-1 and TRBJ1-2; 7 bases map to TRBD1. V shed 7 bases and J 2 bases; nucleotides not matched to a gene: 4. Germline V gene sequence: CDR1 SQVTM, CDR2 ANQGSEA. CDR3 size: 12 residues. CDR3: CSAQQGNYGYTF. As DNA, the CDR3 is TGCAGCGCCCAACAGGGGAACTATGGCTACACCTTC.

The J gene is TRBJ2-2, the V gene TRBV6-5; 7 positions match TRBD2. The CDR3 is made up of 14 amino acids. V dropped 5 bases and J dropped 6; count of bases not matched to a gene: 6. Germline assignment: CDR1 MNHEY and CDR2 SVGAGI. Here the CDR3 reads CASSLGTIAGELFF. CDR3 DNA sequence: TGTGCCAGCAGTCTCGGGACTATTGCCGGGGAGCTGTTTTTT.

The J gene is TRBJ1-6, the V gene TRBV2; TRBD1 matches 8 bases. V trimming: 3 bases; J trimming: 9 bases; junction bases outside the gene matches: 7. Germline V gene data show CDR1 as SNHLY and CDR2 as FYNNEI. This CDR3 contains 15 residues. This CDR3 is CASSDVGQGGSPLHF. The CDR3 nucleotides read TGTGCCAGCAGTGACGTTGGACAGGGAGGTTCACCCCTCCACTTT.

With respect to this clone: Sequence at one end of the junction differs from germline and may be a read error. In the same sample, other DNA sequences code for this CDR3. This chain links TRBV27 with TRBJ1-2; 8 nucleotides agree with TRBD1. From germline, CDR1 is MNHEY and CDR2 SMNVEV (reference sequence). The CDR3 sequence is 13 residues long. CDR3 sequence: CASSPGTGYGYPF. CDR3 nucleotide sequence: TGTGCCAGCAGCCCGGGGACAGGATATGGCTACCCCTTC.

The chain combines TRBV19 with TRBJ2-2, with a tentative D call TRBD1 (5 bases). The germline gives CDR1 LNHDA, CDR2 SQIVND (reference sequence). V was trimmed by 5 bases and J by 2 bases, leaving 15 bases between them. The CDR3 spans 16 residues. The CDR3 sequence is CASSPRTQRNTGELFF. The CDR3 DNA reads TGTGCCAGTAGTCCCCGGACACAGAGAAACACCGGGGAGCTGTTTTTT.

The chain recombines TRBV15 with TRBJ2-7, with 7 bases fitting TRBD1. The germline gives CDR1 LNHNV, CDR2 YYDKDF (reference sequence). This CDR3 region has 17 residues. The junction had 15 bases not matched to a gene; V was cut back by 3 bases and J by 4 bases. CDR3 nucleotides: TGTGCCACCAGCAGCCCCAGAAACCGGGACAGAGCTTACGAGCAGTACTTC. Translation: CATSSPRNRDRAYEQYF.

This chain links TRBV5-1 with TRBJ2-3; the match to TRBD2 covers 7 bases. This CDR3 has 14 residues. CDR1 is SGHRS, CDR2 YFSETQ, per germline. Germline trimming cut 4 bases from V and 2 bases from J; bases unmatched to any gene: 4. CDR3 sequence reads: CASSAGDLTDTQYF. The CDR3 region has the DNA TGCGCCAGCAGCGCGGGGGACCTCACAGATACGCAGTATTTT.

This clone was counted a single time. The chain joins TRBV12-5 to TRBJ1-5, with 7 nucleotides matching TRBD1. V trimming: 6 bases; J trimming: 6 bases; junction bases outside the gene matches: 8. Germline V lookup: CDR1 LGHNT, CDR2 FRNRAP. This CDR3 is 14 amino acids long. In nucleotides, the CDR3 is TGTGCTAGTGGGGCAGGGGGAGAGGGTCAGCCCCAGCATTTT. This encodes CASGAGGEGQPQHF.

The rearrangement links TRBV27 to TRBJ1-5, with D unclear. The CDR3 spans 14 residues. Trimming took off 1 base at V and 7 bases at J, with 11 bases between the two ends. Germline CDR1 is MNHEY and CDR2 is SMNVEV (reference sequence). The CDR3 protein is CASSLLAGGQPQHF. The CDR3 DNA reads as TGTGCCAGCAGTTTATTGGCAGGAGGACAGCCCCAGCATTTT.

This clone was recorded many times. The chain is built from TRBV4-3 and TRBJ2-3; D ambiguous. The CDR3 extends over 14 amino acids. The V and J ends lost 1 base and 2 bases respectively, with 7 bases between them. Germline lookup yields CDR1 LGHNA and CDR2 YSLEER. Here the CDR3 reads CASSQAIHTDTQYF. The CDR3 DNA reads as TGCGCCAGCAGCCAAGCAATCCACACAGATACGCAGTATTTT.

The V and J genes are TRBV7-6 and TRBJ1-6, with 9 bases matching TRBD1. V shed 5 bases and J 8 bases; nucleotides not matched to a gene: 4. Germline CDR1 reads SGHVS; CDR2 reads FNYEAQ. This CDR3 contains 14 residues. The CDR3 DNA sequence: TGTGCCAGCAGCCGGACAGGGGTTGATTCACCCCTCCACTTT. Translated, it gives CASSRTGVDSPLHF.

Only a few counts were recorded for this clone. The V gene is TRBV13, the J gene TRBJ2-5; 8 positions agree with TRBD1. The CDR3 is 13 residues long. Germline CDR1 reads PRHDT; CDR2 reads FYEKMQ (reference sequence). V was pared by 7 bases and J by 4 bases, with 5 bases of the junction left unmatched. The CDR3 DNA reads TGTGCCAGCACCTATCAGGGGGCAGAGACCCAGTACTTC. This gives the protein CASTYQGAETQYF.